The 23 T cell receptor beta chains below were found in one sample sequenced in a study of graft-versus-host responses after intestinal transplantation. TCRdb's copy holds only in-frame clones and misses some; the assay was immunoSEQ multiplex PCR. There are some 14,000 clones in the sample; roughly two thirds occur only once, and 9% lies in the top ten. The authors processed graft tissue to release intraepithelial and lamina propria lymphocytes. This specimen consisted of ileum tissue, obtained around 640 days after intestinal transplantation. These receptors all stem from a human patient who received an intestinal transplant, so some T cells may come from the graft donor.

The chain is built from TRBV5-5 and TRBJ2-2; tentatively, D is TRBD1 (5 bases). Germline CDR1 SGHKS, CDR2 YYEKEE (reference sequence). The V end was cut by 1 base, the J end by 5 bases, with 9 bases between. This CDR3 has 14 residues. This CDR3 is CASSLYGATGELFF. CDR3 in DNA: TGTGCCAGCAGCTTGTATGGGGCGACCGGGGAGCTGTTTTTT.

The chain couples TRBV4-3 to TRBJ2-7; weak D call: TRBD1 (5 bases). This CDR3 has 15 amino acids. Germline CDR1 reads LGHNA; CDR2 reads YSLEER. V shed 4 bases and J shed 0 bases, with 13 bases lying between them. The CDR3 loop reads CASSPGFIGSYEQYF. The DNA for the CDR3 is TGCGCCAGCAGCCCAGGGTTCATTGGCTCCTACGAGCAGTACTTC.

The rearrangement joins TRBV4-3 to TRBJ2-6; the D is unclear. CDR3 length equals 14 residues. Germline CDR1 reads LGHNA; CDR2 reads YSLEER. V was pared by 4 bases and J by 4 bases, with 8 bases between. The CDR3 DNA is TGCGCCAGCAGCCTTGGCGGAGGGGCCAACGTCCTGACTTTC. It codes for CASSLGGGANVLTF.

This clone was recorded a few times. The V call is TRBV7-8, the J call TRBJ1-2; TRBD1 might be the D (6 bases). This CDR3 comprises 16 residues. Germline loops: CDR1 SGHVS, CDR2 FQNEAQ. With 5 bases removed from V and 3 bases from J, the gap between germline ends came to 19 bases. The CDR3 here is CASSPRTAPPYYGYTF. The CDR3 DNA sequence: TGTGCCAGCAGCCCTAGGACAGCACCTCCCTACTATGGCTACACCTTC.

The CDR3 sequence: CASSLPGTGTYEQYF. The CDR3, as DNA: TGTGCCAGCAGTTTGCCCGGGACAGGAACCTACGAGCAGTACTTC. V and J are TRBV5-4 and TRBJ2-5; 8 bases are shared with TRBD1. The J call may be wrong; the DNA end is better matched by TRBJ2-7. Germline lookup yields CDR1 SGHNT and CDR2 YYREEE (reference sequence). This CDR3 has 15 amino acids.

The J gene is TRBJ1-2, the V gene TRBV4-3; 7 bases match TRBD1. The trim removed 4 bases at V and 7 bases at J, leaving 9 bases unmatched. This CDR3 is built from 14 residues. Germline CDR1 LGHNA, CDR2 YSLEER. CDR3 DNA: TGCGCCAGCAGCCCATACCTGACAGGGCCTGGCTACACCTTC. Translation gives CASSPYLTGPGYTF.

The chain couples TRBV29-1 to TRBJ2-7; 7 bases are shared with TRBD2. The CDR3 is 13 amino acids. The trim removed 6 bases at V and 2 bases at J, leaving 7 bases unmatched. Looked up from germline, CDR1 is SQVTM and CDR2 is ANQGSEA. In nucleotides, the CDR3 is TGCAGCGTCCCATCGGGAGGTCCCTACGAGCAGTACTTC. Protein product: CSVPSGGPYEQYF.

This clone was seen only a few times. The chain has TRBV6-5 and TRBJ2-5; TRBD2 is a possible D gene (6 bases). Germline-derived CDR1 and CDR2 are MNHEY and SVGAGI. CDR3 size: 13 residues. V gave up 3 bases and J gave up 4 bases, with 9 bases separating them. The CDR3 reads CASSYGGIETQYF. The CDR3 DNA reads as TGTGCCAGCAGTTATGGGGGGATAGAGACCCAGTACTTC.

V and J are TRBV5-4 and TRBJ1-1; 10 bases fit TRBD1. Trimming removed 3 bases from V and 4 bases from J; junction bases left unmatched: 6. The germline gives CDR1 SGHNT, CDR2 YYREEE (reference sequence). This CDR3 contains 15 residues. The CDR3, as DNA: TGTGCCAGCAGCTGGGGGACAGGGGCACTCACTGAAGCTTTCTTT. Protein product: CASSWGTGALTEAFF.

This clone has only a few counts. This chain links TRBV10-3 with TRBJ2-7; TRBD2 aligns across 10 bases. V was clipped by 6 bases and J by 5 bases; unmatched bases: 4. Germline CDR1 ENHRY, CDR2 SYGVKD. The CDR3 is 13 residues long. The CDR3 bases are TGTGCCATCAGGCGAGCGGGGGGGGACGAGCAGTACTTC. This codes for CAIRRAGGDEQYF.

The gene calls are TRBV5-1 and TRBJ2-7, with TRBD1 as a possible D gene (6 bases). The CDR3 has 15 amino acids. Germline V CDR1 and CDR2: SGHRS, YFSETQ. V lost 6 bases and J 3 bases, leaving 19 bases between the germline ends. This chain's CDR3 is CASILGTPSDYEQYF. The DNA for the CDR3 is TGCGCCAGCATCCTCGGGACACCTTCGGACTACGAGCAGTACTTC. Full variable domain (missing parts from reference TRBV5-1 and TRBJ2-7): KAGVTQTPRYLIKTRGQQVTLSCSPISGHRSVSWYQQTPGQGLQFLFEYFSETQRNKGNFPGRFSGRQFSNSRSEMNVSTLELGDSALYLCASILGTPSDYEQYFGPGTRLTVT.

This sequence joins TRBV5-1 and TRBJ2-1; D remains ambiguous. Trimming removed 3 bases at V and 4 bases at J, with 14 bases between. CDR3 size: 15 residues. Germline V gives CDR1 SGHRS, CDR2 YFSETQ. CDR3: CASSSDSPSYNEQFF. The CDR3 coding sequence is TGCGCCAGCAGCTCTGACTCCCCTTCTTACAATGAGCAGTTCTTC. The complete variable domain, with remaining parts taken from reference TRBV5-1 and TRBJ2-1, reads KAGVTQTPRYLIKTRGQQVTLSCSPISGHRSVSWYQQTPGQGLQFLFEYFSETQRNKGNFPGRFSGRQFSNSRSEMNVSTLELGDSALYLCASSSDSPSYNEQFFGPGTRLTVL.

This clone was picked up one time. The gene calls are TRBV29-1 and TRBJ1-2; D gene uncertain. V lost 2 bases and J 4 bases, leaving 17 bases between the germline ends. Per the germline V gene, CDR1 is SQVTM and CDR2 is ANQGSEA. The CDR3 is made up of 15 amino acids. The CDR3 nucleotides read TGCAGCGTTGAACCCGGACTGTCACTTGCCTATGGCTACACCTTC. Translation gives CSVEPGLSLAYGYTF.

The rearrangement uses TRBV5-1 and TRBJ2-7; D is perhaps TRBD1 (5 bases). Germline lookup yields CDR1 SGHRS and CDR2 YFSETQ. The CDR3 consists of 14 residues. V gave up 4 bases and J gave up 0 bases, with 11 bases separating them. The CDR3 region is CASSTAGNSYEQYF. CDR3 bases: TGCGCCAGCAGCACGGCAGGGAACTCCTACGAGCAGTACTTC.

The V and J genes are TRBV7-6 and TRBJ1-2; the D gene is possibly TRBD1 (5 bases). Trimming took 1 base from V and 3 from J, leaving 6 bases between them. This CDR3 spans 13 amino acids. Germline CDR1 is SGHVS and CDR2 is FNYEAQ. The CDR3 loop is CASSLVGDYGYTF. The CDR3 DNA follows: TGTGCCAGCAGCTTAGTAGGGGACTATGGCTACACCTTC.

V is TRBV10-3 and J is TRBJ2-3, with TRBD1 as a possible D gene (5 bases). The V and J ends lost 7 bases and 3 bases respectively, with 11 bases between them. The germline V gene has CDR1 ENHRY and CDR2 SYGVKD. This CDR3 region has 13 residues. The CDR3 is CAITAGQTDTQYF. The CDR3 nucleotides are TGTGCCATCACCGCAGGGCAAACAGATACGCAGTATTTT.

The chain employs TRBV18 and TRBJ1-1; 9 bases are a match to TRBD1. With V trimmed by 3 bases and J by 5 bases, 13 bases remained unmatched. CDR1 is KGHSH, CDR2 LQKENI, per germline. The CDR3 covers 17 residues. CDR3 coding DNA: TGTGCCAGCTCACCGCGGCCGGGACAGGGAGTAAAAACTGAAGCTTTCTTT. It is translated as CASSPRPGQGVKTEAFF.

The chain uses TRBV6-1 and TRBJ1-2; a possible D gene is TRBD1 (6 bases). The V gene lost 4 bases and the J gene lost 1 base, with 10 bases spanning the gap. The germline V gene has CDR1 MNHNS and CDR2 SASEGT. The CDR3 totals 14 residues. CDR3 in amino acids: CASSAGQSNYGYTF. CDR3 nucleotide sequence: TGTGCCAGCAGTGCCGGACAGAGTAACTATGGCTACACCTTC.

A single count supports this clone. The chain couples TRBV19 to TRBJ2-7; the D gene is possibly TRBD1 (5 bases). The CDR3 has 14 amino acids. Per germline, CDR1 LNHDA and CDR2 SQIVND (reference sequence). V was shortened by 1 base and J by 1 base, with 8 bases between the two germline ends. The CDR3 region is CASSIVAGSYEQYF. The CDR3 DNA sequence: TGTGCCAGTAGTATAGTGGCAGGGTCCTACGAGCAGTACTTC. Full variable domain (rest looked up from reference TRBV19 and TRBJ2-7): DGGITQSPKYLFRKEGQNVTLSCEQNLNHDAMYWYRQDPGQGLRLIYYSQIVNDFQKGDIAEGYSVSREKKESFPLTVTSAQKNPTAFYLCASSIVAGSYEQYFGPGTRLTVT.

This rearrangement joins TRBV19 to TRBJ2-2; 7 bases agree with TRBD1. The J segment lost 6 bases and the V segment lost 5 bases, leaving 6 bases of the junction unmatched. CDR3 length equals 14 residues. CDR1 is LNHDA and CDR2 is SQIVND in the germline V gene (reference sequence). The DNA of the CDR3 is TGTGCCAGTAGTTTGACAGGGATACCCGGGGAGCTGTTTTTT. Its protein product is CASSLTGIPGELFF.

This clone was observed a handful of times. The V and J genes are TRBV19 and TRBJ2-5; 14 nucleotides align to TRBD2. The assigned J gene may be wrong: the sequence end matches TRBJ2-7 better. The V gene's germline CDR1 is LNHDA and CDR2 SQIVND (reference sequence). The CDR3 extends over 18 amino acids. The CDR3 loop reads CASSLIAGTSGGFYEQYF. DNA for the CDR3: TGTGCCAGTAGTTTGATAGCCGGGACTAGCGGGGGATTCTACGAGCAGTACTTC.

This clone was detected a few times. Other DNA sequences from this sample encode an identical CDR3 as well. J is TRBJ1-2 and V is TRBV4-3; D is undetermined. Trimming cost V 0 bases and J 0 bases, with 5 bases left between them. Germline V CDR1 and CDR2: LGHNA, YSLEER. The CDR3 totals 14 residues. CDR3 sequence (DNA): TGCGCCAGCAGCCAAGATCGCGCTAACTATGGCTACACCTTC. Protein sequence: CASSQDRANYGYTF.

The chain uses TRBV10-1 and TRBJ2-2, with D possibly TRBD1 on 6 matching bases. The CDR3 consists of 15 residues. The V end was cut by 5 bases, the J end by 0 bases, with 10 bases between. CDR1 WNHNN and CDR2 SYGVQD come from the germline V gene (reference sequence). The DNA for the CDR3 is TGCGCCAGCAGTAAGGACAGAACGAACACCGGGGAGCTGTTTTTT. Translated: CASSKDRTNTGELFF.